This T cell receptor beta chain was identified in a study of T cell changes during pregnancy in multiple sclerosis. Only in-frame clones appear in the TCRdb table, and some are missing; sequencing was by immunoSEQ multiplex PCR. Of approximately 130,000 clones listed, about 96% are singletons. The source was peripheral blood, collected after pregnancy. This TCR was recovered from a female donor with multiple sclerosis, enrolled in a pregnancy study.

The CDR3 loop reads CASSPSWGILAGADNEQFF. In DNA form, the CDR3 reads TGTGCCAGCAGCCCTTCGTGGGGGATACTAGCGGGAGCTGACAATGAGCAGTTCTTC. The genes are TRBV7-2 and TRBJ2-1; TRBD2 matches 11 bases. Germline assignment: CDR1 SGHTA and CDR2 FQGNSA. The CDR3 extends over 19 amino acids. The ends lost 5 bases at V and 5 bases at J; junction bases unmatched: 17.